A single sample gave rise to the 22 T cell receptor beta chains below, sequenced in a study of cytomegalovirus exposure and HLA in healthy donors. PCR employed 60 Vbeta and 13 Jbeta primers. TCRdb keeps only in-frame clones here, not all; method: immunoSEQ multiplex PCR. The data show roughly 250,000 clones, with roughly 81% seen just once and about 2% held by the top ten. The sample was PBMCs. These receptors all stem from a woman between 35 and 50 years old in good health and CMV-seropositive.

This chain uses TRBV21-1 with TRBJ1-5. TRBV21-1 is recorded as a pseudogene. There are 13 residues in the CDR3. CDR3 nucleotide sequence: TGTGCCAGCAGCAAACGGGTGGGTCAGCCCCAGCATTTT. This codes for CASSKRVGQPQHF.

This clone occurred once. The V gene is TRBV5-1, the J gene TRBJ1-6; D might be TRBD1 (5 bases). Between the trimmed V and J ends, which lost 0 bases and 5 bases, there was a span of 12 bases. The CDR3 extends over 16 amino acids. Germline V CDR1 and CDR2: SGHRS, YFSETQ. The CDR3 region has the DNA TGCGCCAGCAGCTTGGCCTGGGGCCCTGATAATTCACCCCTCCACTTT. Its protein is CASSLAWGPDNSPLHF.

The chain couples TRBV28 to TRBJ2-4, with 10 bases fitting TRBD1. The CDR3 is 14 amino acids. Per the germline V gene, CDR1 is MDHEN and CDR2 is SYDVKM. Germline trimming cut 6 bases from V and 8 bases from J; bases unmatched to any gene: 7. CDR3 in amino acids: CASSEDRGVDIQYF. CDR3 bases: TGTGCCAGCAGCGAGGACAGGGGGGTTGACATTCAGTACTTC.

The rearrangement links TRBV27 to TRBJ1-2, with 7 nucleotides matching TRBD1. The length of the CDR3 is 16 residues. Unmatched junction bases numbered 11, after V lost 5 bases and J lost 2 bases. Per germline, CDR1 MNHEY and CDR2 SMNVEV (reference sequence). CDR3 in amino acids: CASSPGTALSNYGYTF. CDR3 sequence (DNA): TGTGCCAGCAGTCCCGGGACAGCGTTATCCAACTATGGCTACACCTTC.

This chain uses TRBV28 with TRBJ1-2, with 7 bases matching TRBD1. V gave up 2 bases and J gave up 0 bases; unmatched junction bases: 6. CDR1 is MDHEN and CDR2 is SYDVKM in the germline V gene. The CDR3 consists of 16 residues. CDR3 sequence (DNA): TGTGCCAGCAGTTTAACCTTGACAGGGACTAACTATGGCTACACCTTC. Residues: CASSLTLTGTNYGYTF.

This sequence joins TRBV19 and TRBJ2-2; tentatively, D is TRBD1 (7 bases). The CDR3 contains 15 residues. Germline-derived CDR1 and CDR2 are LNHDA and SQIVND (reference sequence). The ends were cut back, 6 bases at V and 4 bases at J, with 15 bases in the middle. The DNA for the CDR3 is TGTGCCAGTAGCCCAGGGCAGGGGGGCACCGGGGAGCTGTTTTTT. This gives the protein CASSPGQGGTGELFF.

This chain links TRBV28 with TRBJ2-7; 12 bases are a match to TRBD2. CDR1 and CDR2 from the germline V gene are MDHEN and SYDVKM. The CDR3 is made up of 13 amino acids. Losses at the gene ends were 11 bases for V and 5 bases for J; bases not matched to a gene: 7. CDR3 protein: CAGRTSGRNEQYF. In nucleotides, the CDR3 is TGTGCCGGACGTACTAGCGGGAGGAACGAGCAGTACTTC.

The chain couples TRBV29-1 to TRBJ1-4; D gene uncertain. CDR3 length equals 15 residues. Germline values: CDR1 SQVTM, CDR2 ANQGSEA. Between the trimmed V and J ends, which lost 5 bases and 0 bases, there was a span of 13 bases. The CDR3 sequence: CSVRITAATNEKLFF. In DNA form, the CDR3 reads TGCAGCGTTCGTATTACAGCTGCAACTAATGAAAAACTGTTTTTT.

The rearrangement links TRBV7-9 to TRBJ2-1; D possibly corresponds to TRBD2 (6 bases). Germline V gene data show CDR1 as SEHNR and CDR2 as FQNEAQ (reference sequence). CDR3 size: 15 residues. V lost 5 bases to trimming and J lost 4 bases, with 15 bases between them. CDR3 in amino acids: CASSLEVGRYNEQFF. The CDR3, as DNA: TGTGCCAGCAGCCTGGAAGTTGGGAGGTACAATGAGCAGTTCTTC.

This chain uses TRBV6-4 with TRBJ2-1; 10 bases are a match to TRBD2. In germline, CDR1 is MRHNA, CDR2 SNTAGT. The V and J ends lost 0 bases and 8 bases, in that order; junction bases with no gene match: 4. The CDR3 spans 15 residues. CDR3 DNA sequence: TGTGCCAGCAGTGACTCAGCTAGCGGGAGCGATGAGCAGTTCTTC. Protein sequence: CASSDSASGSDEQFF.

This chain connects TRBV10-3 to TRBJ1-4; D call uncertain. CDR1 and CDR2 from the germline V gene are ENHRY and SYGVKD. The CDR3 length is 14 residues. Deletions cut 8 bases from V and 6 bases from J, with 16 bases between. The CDR3 loop is CAIGQTQEYEKLFF. CDR3 in DNA: TGTGCCATCGGGCAGACACAAGAGTATGAAAAACTGTTTTTT.

The CDR3 DNA reads as TGTGCCAGTAGCCCGCGGATGGGGGGAGGGAGCCAAGAGACCCAGTACTTC. It is translated as CASSPRMGGGSQETQYF. The chain is built from TRBV19 and TRBJ2-5, with 7 bases lining up with TRBD2. The CDR3 totals 17 residues. V shed 6 bases, J shed 1 base, and the junction held 14 bases outside the gene matches. Germline V gives CDR1 LNHDA, CDR2 SQIVND (reference sequence). The full variable domain, completed using reference TRBV19 and TRBJ2-5, is DGGITQSPKYLFRKEGQNVTLSCEQNLNHDAMYWYRQDPGQGLRLIYYSQIVNDFQKGDIAEGYSVSREKKESFPLTVTSAQKNPTAFYLCASSPRMGGGSQETQYFGPGTRLLVL.

V is TRBV27 and J is TRBJ1-1; TRBD1 matches at 9 bases. CDR1 MNHEY and CDR2 SMNVEV come from the germline V gene (reference sequence). The CDR3 extends over 14 amino acids. The ends lost 7 bases at V and 1 base at J; junction bases unmatched: 4. The CDR3 is CASNSQGANTEAFF. The CDR3 nucleotides are TGTGCCAGCAATTCACAGGGGGCGAACACTGAAGCTTTCTTT.

The chain carries TRBV30 and TRBJ2-1; 8 bases align to TRBD2. J was trimmed by 2 bases and V by 2 bases; bases with no gene match: 5. CDR3 length: 15 residues. Germline CDR1 reads GTSNPN; CDR2 reads SVGIG (reference sequence). The CDR3 sequence: CAWSPPGLAYNEQFF. In DNA form, the CDR3 reads TGTGCCTGGAGTCCACCGGGACTAGCCTACAATGAGCAGTTCTTC.

The rearrangement joins TRBV29-1 to TRBJ2-1; weak D call: TRBD2 (6 bases). Between the trimmed V and J ends, which lost 6 bases and 5 bases, there was a span of 17 bases. Germline V gives CDR1 SQVTM, CDR2 ANQGSEA. The CDR3 totals 14 residues. CDR3 region: CSVVGEVRDNEQFF. The CDR3 nucleotides are TGCAGCGTGGTCGGGGAGGTGAGAGACAATGAGCAGTTCTTC.

The chain couples TRBV28 to TRBJ1-2; 10 bases map to TRBD1. CDR3 length: 13 residues. Trimming took 6 bases from V and 8 from J; bases not matched to a gene: 6. CDR1 MDHEN and CDR2 SYDVKM come from the germline V gene. This chain's CDR3 is CASSAGQGGGYTF. The DNA for the CDR3 is TGTGCCAGCAGCGCCGGACAGGGGGGCGGCTACACCTTC.

The chain employs TRBV29-1 and TRBJ2-3; TRBD2 matches 8 bases. Trimming cost V 7 bases and J 0 bases; bases outside gene matches: 3. Germline V CDR1 and CDR2: SQVTM, ANQGSEA. This CDR3 region has 13 residues. DNA for the CDR3: TGCAGCGGACTAGCGACTAGCACAGATACGCAGTATTTT. Amino acid sequence: CSGLATSTDTQYF.

The chain is built from TRBV7-2 and TRBJ2-2; 10 nucleotides align to TRBD2. From germline, CDR1 is SGHTA and CDR2 FQGNSA. V trimming: 7 bases; J trimming: 5 bases; junction bases outside the gene matches: 13. The CDR3 runs 17 residues. The CDR3 DNA is TGTGCCAGCACCCCCACTAGCGGGGTAAGAAGGACCGGGGAGCTGTTTTTT. It yields the protein CASTPTSGVRRTGELFF.

The rearrangement joins TRBV9 to TRBJ2-1, with D uncertain. Per the germline V gene, CDR1 is SGDLS and CDR2 is YYNGEE. The CDR3 extends over 15 amino acids. The ends were cut back, 6 bases at V and 0 bases at J, with 13 bases in the middle. The CDR3 loop reads CASTPDSSSYNEQFF. The CDR3 region has the DNA TGTGCCAGCACTCCCGACTCGAGCTCCTACAATGAGCAGTTCTTC.

As regards this clone: The sample has other DNA sequences that encode this CDR3 too. The chain carries TRBV10-3 and TRBJ1-3; D gene uncertain. Germline V gives CDR1 ENHRY, CDR2 SYGVKD. The CDR3 covers 14 residues. Deletions cut 3 bases from V and 0 bases from J, with 6 bases between. CDR3 sequence: CAISEDTSGNTIYF. The CDR3 region has the DNA TGTGCCATCAGTGAAGACACCTCTGGAAACACCATATATTTT.

The rearrangement links TRBV7-2 to TRBJ1-3; D gene uncertain. V was shortened by 1 base and J by 0 bases, with 10 bases between the two germline ends. Germline V gene sequence: CDR1 SGHTA, CDR2 FQGNSA. The CDR3 is made up of 16 amino acids. The CDR3 region is CASSLVGTSSGNTIYF. CDR3 bases: TGTGCCAGCAGCTTAGTTGGCACAAGCTCTGGAAACACCATATATTTT.

This chain connects TRBV1 to TRBJ2-7; the table calls TRBD2, which could not be checked here. TRBV1 is a documented pseudogene. The CDR3 totals 18 residues. The CDR3 region is CTSSQGTRGLAGTYEQYF. CDR3 in DNA: TGCACCAGCAGCCAGGGAACGCGAGGACTAGCGGGGACCTACGAGCAGTACTTC.